The source of this T cell receptor beta chain is a study of blood T cell repertoires in COVID-19 (dated by TCRdb to the early 2020s). General notes on the study: Samples covering the acute and convalescent phases of COVID-19 were provided by collaborators in the United States, Italy and Spain. The material from the prospective study consisted of cDNA or gDNA derived from T cells, B-cell-depleted T cells, or PBMCs. Subjects who had been exposed to COVID-19, were actively infected with it, or had recovered from it provided the deeply sampled blood TCRbeta repertoires that made up the dataset. A freely available public database, intended as a resource for researchers studying the immune response to SARS-CoV-2, is where the repertoires were released. Samples came from the ongoing ImmuneRACE study (first 160 participants) plus 1,254 subjects from 6 global collaborators. A de-identified subject ID, COVID-19 status, age in years and sex were almost always included in the sample metadata. Where HLA class I and class II types were available, the types were taken from metadata supplied by the sample provider, not from assay-based typing. Study-wide findings and limitations: The quantity of clinical and demographic metadata differed by source and by participant and was supplied without curation.

V is pruned by 5 bases and J by 7 bases, leaving 11 bases of the junction without a gene match. There are 16 amino acids in the CDR3, from cysteine to phenylalanine inclusive. Only the CDR3 region is kept as DNA, spanning 48 bases read in frame from base 1. CDR1 and CDR2, looked up from the germline V gene (reference sequence), are SGHNT and YYREEE. In the case of this clone: Its binding antigen is unknown. No much larger clone is present one base from it, and per-base qualities are unavailable.

Collaborating institutions collected whole blood in K2EDTA tubes following their own protocols. For TCRbeta analysis, collaborators shipped samples as frozen whole blood, isolated PBMCs, or DNA extracted from either of those sample types. The immunoSEQ Assay, a bias-controlled multiplex PCR, was used to amplify TCRbeta CDR3 regions from genomic DNA. The authors' pipeline ran thus. Nucleated cell counts per sample were estimated from amplification of reference gene primers within the assay. To quantify the absolute abundance of each unique TCRbeta CDR3 rearrangement, sequence reads were collapsed and filtered. For each sample, productive Simpson clonality was calculated as the square root of Simpson's diversity index over productive rearrangements. This immuneACCESS table, as held by TCRdb, lists in-frame sequences with V and J called but not all clones. Of the missing ones, under half trace to an unresolved V gene in checked studies; the others have no known cause. The V and J calls and clone size are taken from that table; D and trimming were inferred from the DNA. The sample table contains almost 50,000 clones; only one count was recorded for roughly 78% of them. Around a quarter of the sample lies in the top ten.

What was sequenced was peripheral blood. The TCR comes from a man aged 70 or older with acute or convalescent COVID-19. The chain is encoded by TRBV5-4 joined to TRBJ2-1, with TRBD2 matching 11 junction bases. The base sequence is TGTGCCAGCAGTGCCGGGACTAGCGGCACTACGAATGAGCAGTTCTTC. It is translated as CASSAGTSGTTNEQFF.